This T cell receptor (beta chain) was identified during a study of cytomegalovirus exposure and HLA in healthy donors. 13 Jbeta primers and 60 Vbeta primers were used for the PCR. Data came from immunoSEQ multiplex PCR; TCRdb stores just in-frame clones and leaves some out. Of 210,000 or so clones listed, approximately 85% are singletons. CDR1 and CDR2 (germline): LNHDA, SQIVND (reference sequence). This CDR3 comprises 11 residues. V was pared by 8 bases and J by 0 bases, with 4 bases between. Sequenced: PBMCs. V and J are TRBV19 and TRBJ1-1; no definite D call. This TCR came from a girl aged 2 to 9 in good health and CMV-seronegative. The CDR3 here is CASGMNTEAFF. The CDR3 coding sequence is TGTGCCAGTGGCATGAACACTGAAGCTTTCTTT.